Sequencing of this TCR beta chain was carried out in a study of T cell changes during pregnancy in multiple sclerosis. The method was immunoSEQ multiplex PCR; TCRdb's version includes in-frame clones alone and lacks a portion of them. The table includes 45,000 to 70,000 clones, around 92% detected once. CDR3 size: 16 residues. The trim removed 1 base at V and 1 base at J, leaving 4 bases unmatched. Germline V gene lookup returns CDR1 SGHRS and CDR2 YFSETQ. This TCR was sampled from a female donor in good health, enrolled as a control in a pregnancy study. The chain uses TRBV5-1 and TRBJ2-3; 9 nucleotides match TRBD2. The sample was CD4+ T cells from peripheral blood mononuclear cells, taken after pregnancy. This CDR3 is CASSLYSGGGTDTQYF. The CDR3 coding sequence is TGCGCCAGCAGCTTGTATAGCGGGGGCGGCACAGATACGCAGTATTTT.